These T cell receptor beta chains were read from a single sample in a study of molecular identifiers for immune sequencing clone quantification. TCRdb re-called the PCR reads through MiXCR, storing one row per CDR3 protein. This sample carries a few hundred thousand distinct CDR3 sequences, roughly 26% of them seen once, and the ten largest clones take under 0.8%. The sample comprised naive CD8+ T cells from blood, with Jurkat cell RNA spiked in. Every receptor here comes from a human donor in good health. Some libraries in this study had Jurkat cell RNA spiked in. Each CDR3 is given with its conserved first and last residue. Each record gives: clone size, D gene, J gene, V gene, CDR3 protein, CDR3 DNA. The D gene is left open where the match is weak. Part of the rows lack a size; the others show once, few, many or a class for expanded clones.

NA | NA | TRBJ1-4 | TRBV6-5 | CASSYSALQTNEKLVF | TGTGCCAGCAGTTACTCGGCATTACAGACTAATGAAAAACTGGTTTTT
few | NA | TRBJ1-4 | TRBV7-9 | CASSSHGGPSEKLFF | TGTGCCAGCAGCAGCCACGGGGGGCCGAGCGAAAAACTGTTTTTT
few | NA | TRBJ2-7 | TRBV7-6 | CASSQLGVSDEVEQYF | TGTGCCAGCAGCCAGTTAGGGGTGTCTGACGAAGTTGAGCAGTACTTC
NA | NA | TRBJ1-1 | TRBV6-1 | CASKDTEAFF | TGTGCCAGCAAAGACACTGAAGCTTTCTTT
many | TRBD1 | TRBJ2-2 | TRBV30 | CAWSGGTDPSGELFF | TGTGCCTGGAGTGGGGGGACAGATCCCTCCGGGGAGCTGTTTTTT
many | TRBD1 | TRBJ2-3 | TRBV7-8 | CASSLTGFGTDTQYF | TGTGCCAGCAGCTTGACAGGGTTCGGGACAGATACGCAGTATTTT
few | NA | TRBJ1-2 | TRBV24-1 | CATAGGDYGYTF | TGTGCCACCGCGGGCGGTGACTATGGCTACACCTTC
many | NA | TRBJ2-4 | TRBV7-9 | CASSSPENIQYF | TGTGCCAGCAGTTCCCCAGAAAACATTCAGTACTTC
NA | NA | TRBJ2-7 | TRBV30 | CAWRPGRLSYEQYF | TGTGCCTGGAGACCGGGACGGTTGTCCTACGAGCAGTACTTC
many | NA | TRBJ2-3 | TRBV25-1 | CASSQLALGTDTQYF | TGTGCCAGCAGTCAACTAGCATTGGGGACAGATACGCAGTATTTT
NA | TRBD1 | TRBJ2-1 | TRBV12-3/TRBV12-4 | CASSLHRGFAFGEQFF | TGTGCCAGCAGTTTACACAGGGGGTTTGCGTTTGGTGAGCAGTTCTTC
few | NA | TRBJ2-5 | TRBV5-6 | CASSSLVGGQATQYF | TGTGCCAGCAGCTCTCTAGTTGGAGGGCAAGCGACCCAGTACTTC
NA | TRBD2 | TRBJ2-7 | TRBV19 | CASSRLAGDEQYF | TGTGCCAGTAGTCGACTCGCGGGGGACGAGCAGTACTTC
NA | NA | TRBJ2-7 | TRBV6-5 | CASSYTEGHSYEQYF | TGTGCCAGCAGTTACACGGAAGGTCACTCCTACGAGCAGTACTTC
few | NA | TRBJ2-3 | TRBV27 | CASTSTTVSGPDTQYF | TGTGCCAGCACCTCAACGACTGTATCAGGCCCAGATACGCAGTATTTT
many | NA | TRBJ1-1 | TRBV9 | CASSAGGRTEAFF | TGTGCCAGCAGCGCTGGGGGACGGACTGAAGCTTTCTTT
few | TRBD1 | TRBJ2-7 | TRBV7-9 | CASSNSGTGNDEQYF | TGTGCCAGCAGTAATTCCGGGACAGGGAACGACGAGCAGTACTTC
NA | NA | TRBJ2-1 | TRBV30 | CAWSVQDSSYNEQFF | TGTGCCTGGAGTGTACAAGACAGCTCCTACAATGAGCAGTTCTTC
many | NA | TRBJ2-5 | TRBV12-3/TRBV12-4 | CASSSLAFPETQYF | TGTGCCAGCAGCAGTCTAGCATTCCCAGAGACCCAGTACTTC
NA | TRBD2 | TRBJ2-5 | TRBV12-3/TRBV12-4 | CASSPWTSGGAEQETQYF | TGTGCCAGCAGTCCCTGGACTAGCGGGGGGGCGGAGCAAGAGACCCAGTACTTC